The source of this T cell receptor beta chain is a study of T cells in Graves' hyperthyroidism and ophthalmopathy. The study's findings and limits: Within blood appeared most thyroid clonotypes that had expanded above 0.001.

Of note for this clonotype: Its matching antigen is unknown.

The germline V and J ends were trimmed by 3 bases and 4 bases, with 18 bases remaining between them. Per the germline V gene, CDR1 is ENHRY and CDR2 is SYGVKD. The CDR3 consists of 16 residues. RNA transcripts yielded amplified TCR beta CDR3 regions. First-round RT-PCR of the TCR CDR3 relied on the HTBI primer set. TCRdb re-called the multiplex PCR reads with MiXCR, one entry per CDR3 protein. The sample holds some 440,000 distinct CDR3 sequences, approximately 15% seen once. The sequencing sample was made of blood. This chain uses TRBV10-3 with TRBJ1-2; possibly TRBD1 for D (6 bases). The TCR sequence derives from a woman between 18 and 30 years old with Graves' hyperthyroidism. CDR3 DNA sequence: TGTGCCATCAGTGAAAGGAAGGGCACAGGGCTCTATGGCTACACCTTC. Encoded protein: CAISERKGTGLYGYTF.